This T cell receptor (beta chain) stems from a study of CD8+CD57+ T cells in acquired aplastic anemia. At the level of the study: Quantities of DNA derived from sorted CD4+ and CD8+ cells averaged 3.2 ug.

This clonotype was found many times. V was clipped by 4 bases and J by 5 bases, with 6 bases between them. CDR1 is MDHEN and CDR2 is SYDVKM in the germline V gene. The length of the CDR3 is 12 residues. Genomic DNA was employed as the template in profiling TCR beta VDJ and CDR3. TCRdb passed the reads through MiXCR, listing each CDR3 protein once. The sample comprises 200,000 or so distinct CDR3 sequences, around half of which are singletons, and around 8.8% rests with the top ten. The patients chosen for sequencing had shown expansion of CD8+CD57+ cells (detected by flow cytometry). Blood samples were obtained from patients who had received no prior therapy.

The sequencing input was sorted CD4+, CD8+, or CD8+CD57+ T cells (not recorded which) from PBMCs. The rearrangement links TRBV28 to TRBJ1-5; no reliable D call. The receptor was isolated from a human donor with aplastic anemia. This CDR3 reads CASSSVYQPQHF. In DNA, the CDR3 is TGTGCCAGCAGTTCCGTTTATCAGCCCCAGCATTTT.